The sequence of this T cell receptor (beta chain) was determined in a study of OX40 agonist ivuxolimab in advanced cancers. Looking at the study overall: Those treated in dose escalation had hepatocellular carcinoma, melanoma, renal cell cancer or head and neck cancer. Study-wide findings and caveats: Within 6 weeks, CD4+ and CD8+ blood T cells expanded clonally at 0.1 to 3.0 mg/kg.

Assay: immunoSEQ multiplex PCR; the TCRdb copy retains only in-frame clones and omits some. The table includes over 40,000 clones, roughly 86% detected once. Notes on this clone: Its antigen remains unknown.

The length of the CDR3 is 15 residues. Trimming cost V 5 bases and J 7 bases; bases outside gene matches: 7. The germline V gene encodes CDR1 SEHNR and CDR2 FQNEAQ (reference sequence). The sequence was obtained from an adult with an advanced solid tumor such as melanoma, head and neck, liver or kidney cancer. The rearrangement joins TRBV7-9 to TRBJ2-1; 11 bases are shared with TRBD2. The material sequenced was CD4+ or CD8+ T cells sorted from blood, taken in a trial of the OX40 agonist ivuxolimab. CDR3 nucleotide sequence: TGTGCCAGCAGCGCCACTAGCGGGAGTTGGAATGAGCAGTTCTTC. Amino acid sequence: CASSATSGSWNEQFF.